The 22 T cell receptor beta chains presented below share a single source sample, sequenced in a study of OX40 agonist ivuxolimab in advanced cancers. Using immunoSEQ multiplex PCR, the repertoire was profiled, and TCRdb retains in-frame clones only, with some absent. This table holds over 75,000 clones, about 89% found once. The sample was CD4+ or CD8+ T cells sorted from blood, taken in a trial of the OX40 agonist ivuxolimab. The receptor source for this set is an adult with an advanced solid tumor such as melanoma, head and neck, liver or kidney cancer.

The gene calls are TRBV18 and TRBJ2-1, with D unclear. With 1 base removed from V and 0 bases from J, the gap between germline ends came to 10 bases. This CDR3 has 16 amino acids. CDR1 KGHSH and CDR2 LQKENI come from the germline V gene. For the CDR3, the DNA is TGTGCCAGCTCACCACGGGCACACACCTCCTACAATGAGCAGTTCTTC. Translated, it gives CASSPRAHTSYNEQFF.

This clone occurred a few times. CDR3 in amino acids: CASGGNQKNTEAFF. The CDR3 region has the DNA TGCGCCAGCGGAGGAAATCAAAAGAACACTGAAGCTTTCTTT. The gene calls are TRBV10-1 and TRBJ1-1; no clear D. Trimming shortened V by 8 bases and J by 1 base, and 14 bases separated the two germline ends. This CDR3 has 14 residues. Per germline, CDR1 WNHNN and CDR2 SYGVQD (reference sequence).

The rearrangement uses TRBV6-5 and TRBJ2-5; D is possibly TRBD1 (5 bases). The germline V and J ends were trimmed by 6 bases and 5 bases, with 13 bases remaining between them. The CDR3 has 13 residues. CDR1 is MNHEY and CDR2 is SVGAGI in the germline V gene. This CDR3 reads CASREGAWETQYF. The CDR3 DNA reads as TGTGCCAGCAGGGAAGGGGCTTGGGAGACCCAGTACTTC.

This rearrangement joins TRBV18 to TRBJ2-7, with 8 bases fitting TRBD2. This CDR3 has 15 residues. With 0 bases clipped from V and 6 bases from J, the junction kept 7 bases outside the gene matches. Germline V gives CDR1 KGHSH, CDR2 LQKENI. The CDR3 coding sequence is TGTGCCAGCTCACCACCGGGTGCTAGCGGGCGCGAGCAGTACTTC. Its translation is CASSPPGASGREQYF.

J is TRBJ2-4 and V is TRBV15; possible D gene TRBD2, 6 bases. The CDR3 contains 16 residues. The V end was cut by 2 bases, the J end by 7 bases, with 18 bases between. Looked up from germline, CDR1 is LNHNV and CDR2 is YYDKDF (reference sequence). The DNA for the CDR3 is TGTGCCACCAGCAGATCCCTAGGCGGGACTTCCAACATTCAGTACTTC. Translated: CATSRSLGGTSNIQYF.

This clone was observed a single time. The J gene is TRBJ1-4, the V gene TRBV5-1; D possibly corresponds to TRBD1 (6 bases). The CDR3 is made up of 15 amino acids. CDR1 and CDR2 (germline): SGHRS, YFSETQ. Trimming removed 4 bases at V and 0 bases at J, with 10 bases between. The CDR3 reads CASSPGAATNEKLFF. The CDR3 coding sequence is TGCGCCAGCAGCCCGGGGGCGGCAACTAATGAAAAACTGTTTTTT.

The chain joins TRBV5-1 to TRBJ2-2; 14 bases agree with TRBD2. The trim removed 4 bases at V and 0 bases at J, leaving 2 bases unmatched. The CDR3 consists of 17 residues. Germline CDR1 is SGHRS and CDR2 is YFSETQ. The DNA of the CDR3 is TGCGCCAGCAGCGGGGGACTAGCGGGAGCGAACACCGGGGAGCTGTTTTTT. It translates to CASSGGLAGANTGELFF.

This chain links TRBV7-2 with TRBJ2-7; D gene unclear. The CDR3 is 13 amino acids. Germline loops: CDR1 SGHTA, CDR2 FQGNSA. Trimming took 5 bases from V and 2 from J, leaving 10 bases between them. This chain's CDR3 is CASSLRMAYEQYF. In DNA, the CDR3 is TGTGCCAGCAGCCTAAGAATGGCCTACGAGCAGTACTTC.

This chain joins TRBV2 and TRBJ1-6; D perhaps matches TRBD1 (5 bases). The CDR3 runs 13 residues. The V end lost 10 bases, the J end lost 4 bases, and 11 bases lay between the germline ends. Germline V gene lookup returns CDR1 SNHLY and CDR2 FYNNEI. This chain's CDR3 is CATRGQYNSPLHF. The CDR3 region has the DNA TGTGCCACCCGGGGCCAGTATAATTCACCCCTCCACTTT.

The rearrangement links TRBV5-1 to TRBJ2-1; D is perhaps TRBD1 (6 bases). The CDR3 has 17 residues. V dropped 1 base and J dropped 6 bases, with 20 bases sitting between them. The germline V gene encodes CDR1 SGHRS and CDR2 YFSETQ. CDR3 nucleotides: TGCGCCAGCAGCTTGAGTTGGGGGCCACGGGGTATCAATGAGCAGTTCTTC. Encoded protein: CASSLSWGPRGINEQFF.

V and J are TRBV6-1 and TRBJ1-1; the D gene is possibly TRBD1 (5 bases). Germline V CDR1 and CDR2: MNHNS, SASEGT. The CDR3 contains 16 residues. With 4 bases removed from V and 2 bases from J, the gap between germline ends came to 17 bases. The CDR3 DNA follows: TGTGCCAGCAGTGTGTGGGGGGGGAGCTCAAACACTGAAGCTTTCTTT. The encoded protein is CASSVWGGSSNTEAFF.

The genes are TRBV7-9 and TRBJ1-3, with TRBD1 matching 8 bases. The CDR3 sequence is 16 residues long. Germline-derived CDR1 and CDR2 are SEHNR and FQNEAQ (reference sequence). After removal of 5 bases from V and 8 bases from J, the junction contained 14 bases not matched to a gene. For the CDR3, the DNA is TGTGCCAGCAGCCCGAGGACAGGGAAGCTACGTGACACCATATATTTT. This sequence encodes CASSPRTGKLRDTIYF.

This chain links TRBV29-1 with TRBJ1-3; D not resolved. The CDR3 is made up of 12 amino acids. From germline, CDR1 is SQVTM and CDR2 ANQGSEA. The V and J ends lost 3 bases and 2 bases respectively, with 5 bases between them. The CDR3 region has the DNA TGCAGCGTTGAGGCTACTGGAAACACCATATATTTT. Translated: CSVEATGNTIYF.

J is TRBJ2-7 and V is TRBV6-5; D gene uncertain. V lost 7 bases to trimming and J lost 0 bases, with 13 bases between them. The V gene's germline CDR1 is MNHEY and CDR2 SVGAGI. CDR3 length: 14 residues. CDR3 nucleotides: TGTGCCAGCAAACCGAAGTACAGCTCCTACGAGCAGTACTTC. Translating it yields CASKPKYSSYEQYF.

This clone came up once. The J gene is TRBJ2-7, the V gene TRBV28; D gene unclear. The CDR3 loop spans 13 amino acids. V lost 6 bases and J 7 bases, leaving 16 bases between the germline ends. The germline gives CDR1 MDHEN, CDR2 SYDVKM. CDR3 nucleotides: TGTGCCAGCAGCAAACATCGATTCAGGGAGCAGTACTTC. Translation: CASSKHRFREQYF. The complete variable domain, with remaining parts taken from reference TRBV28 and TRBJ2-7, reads DVKVTQSSRYLVKRTGEKVFLECVQDMDHENMFWYRQDPGLGLRLIYFSYDVKMKEKGDIPEGYSVSREKKERFSLILESASTNQTSMYLCASSKHRFREQYFGPGTRLTVT.

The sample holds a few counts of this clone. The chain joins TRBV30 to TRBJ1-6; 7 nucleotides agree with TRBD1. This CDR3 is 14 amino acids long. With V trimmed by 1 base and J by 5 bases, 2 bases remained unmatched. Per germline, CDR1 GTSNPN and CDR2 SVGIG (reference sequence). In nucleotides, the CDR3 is TGTGCCTGGAGTGGCGGACAGGATAATTCACCCCTCCACTTT. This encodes CAWSGGQDNSPLHF.

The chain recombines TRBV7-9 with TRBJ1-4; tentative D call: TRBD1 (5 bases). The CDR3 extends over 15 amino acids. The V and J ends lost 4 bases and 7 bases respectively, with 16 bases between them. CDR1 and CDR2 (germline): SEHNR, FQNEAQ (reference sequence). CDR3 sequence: CASSSGNREGEKLFF. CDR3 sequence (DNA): TGTGCCAGCAGCTCAGGGAACCGGGAAGGTGAAAAACTGTTTTTT.

The CDR3 nucleotides read TGTGCCAGCAGTCGGACAGGGGAGGGAAACACCATATATTTT. It translates to CASSRTGEGNTIYF. The chain joins TRBV6-5 to TRBJ1-3, with 9 positions matching TRBD1. Germline V gene sequence: CDR1 MNHEY, CDR2 SVGAGI. This CDR3 is built from 14 residues. With V trimmed by 5 bases and J by 4 bases, 3 bases remained unmatched.

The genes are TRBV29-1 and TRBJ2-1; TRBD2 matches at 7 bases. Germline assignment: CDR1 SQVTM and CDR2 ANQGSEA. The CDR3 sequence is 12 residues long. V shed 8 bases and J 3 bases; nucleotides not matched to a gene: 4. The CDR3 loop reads CSSWGGYNEQFF. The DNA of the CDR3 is TGCAGCTCCTGGGGGGGCTACAATGAGCAGTTCTTC.

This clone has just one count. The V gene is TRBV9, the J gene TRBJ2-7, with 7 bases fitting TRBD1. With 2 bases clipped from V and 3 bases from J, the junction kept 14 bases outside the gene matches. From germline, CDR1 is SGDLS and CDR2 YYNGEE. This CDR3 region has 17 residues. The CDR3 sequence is CASSVTSGQAISYEQYF. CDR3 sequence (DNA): TGTGCCAGCAGCGTGACCTCCGGACAGGCGATAAGCTACGAGCAGTACTTC.

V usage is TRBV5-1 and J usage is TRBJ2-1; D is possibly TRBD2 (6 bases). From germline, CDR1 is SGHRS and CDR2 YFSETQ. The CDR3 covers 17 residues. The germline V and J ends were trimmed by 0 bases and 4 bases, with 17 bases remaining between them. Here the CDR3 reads CASSLVRTRGGYNEQFF. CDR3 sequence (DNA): TGCGCCAGCAGCTTGGTACGCACCCGGGGAGGTTACAATGAGCAGTTCTTC.

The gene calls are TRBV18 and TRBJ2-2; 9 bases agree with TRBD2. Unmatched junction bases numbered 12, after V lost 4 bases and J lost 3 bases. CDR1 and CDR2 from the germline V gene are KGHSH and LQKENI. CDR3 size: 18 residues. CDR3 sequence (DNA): TGTGCCAGCTCACACTCCGTGGAACGCGGGAGGGACACCGGGGAGCTGTTTTTT. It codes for CASSHSVERGRDTGELFF.